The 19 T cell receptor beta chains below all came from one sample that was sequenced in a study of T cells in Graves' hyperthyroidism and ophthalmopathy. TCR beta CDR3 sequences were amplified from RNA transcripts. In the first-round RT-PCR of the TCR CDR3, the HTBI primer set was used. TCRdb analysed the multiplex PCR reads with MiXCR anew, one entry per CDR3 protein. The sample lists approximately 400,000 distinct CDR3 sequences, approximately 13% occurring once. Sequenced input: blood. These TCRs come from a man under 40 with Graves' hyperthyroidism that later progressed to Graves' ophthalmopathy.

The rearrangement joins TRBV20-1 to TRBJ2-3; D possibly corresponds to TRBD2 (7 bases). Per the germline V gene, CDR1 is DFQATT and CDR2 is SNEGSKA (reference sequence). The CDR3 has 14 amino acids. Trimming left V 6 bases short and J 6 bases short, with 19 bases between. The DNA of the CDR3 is TGCAGTGCCGACCGGAGGGGGGGCAGGGATACGCAGTATTTT. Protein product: CSADRRGGRDTQYF.

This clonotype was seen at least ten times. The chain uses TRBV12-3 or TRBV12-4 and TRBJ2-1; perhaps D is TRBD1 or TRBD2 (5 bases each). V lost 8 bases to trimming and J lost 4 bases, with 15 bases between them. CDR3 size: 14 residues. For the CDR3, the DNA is TGTGCCAGCCATGTTGGGGGAACTTACAATGAGCAGTTCTTC. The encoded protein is CASHVGGTYNEQFF.

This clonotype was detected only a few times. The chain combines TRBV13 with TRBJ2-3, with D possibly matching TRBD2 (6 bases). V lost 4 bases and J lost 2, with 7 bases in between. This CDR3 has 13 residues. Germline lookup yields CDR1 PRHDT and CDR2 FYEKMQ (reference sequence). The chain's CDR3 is CASSWRDTDTQYF. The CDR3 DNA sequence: TGTGCCAGCAGCTGGCGGGACACAGATACGCAGTATTTT.

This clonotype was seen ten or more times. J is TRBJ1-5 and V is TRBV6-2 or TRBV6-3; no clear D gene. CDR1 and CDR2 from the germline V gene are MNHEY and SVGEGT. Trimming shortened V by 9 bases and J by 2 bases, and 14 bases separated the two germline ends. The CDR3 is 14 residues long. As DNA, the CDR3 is TGTGCCAGTGGAGGAGGGTTTCGCAATCAGCCCCAGCATTTT. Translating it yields CASGGGFRNQPQHF.

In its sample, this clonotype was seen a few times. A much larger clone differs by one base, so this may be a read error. The DNA for the CDR3 is TGTGCCAGCAGTTACGAAGAGACCCAGTACTTC. The encoded protein is CASSYEETQYF. V is TRBV6-2 or TRBV6-3 and J is TRBJ2-5, with D hard to call. This CDR3 is 11 amino acids long. From germline, CDR1 is MNHEY and CDR2 SVGEGT. The germline V and J ends were trimmed by 2 bases and 3 bases, with 1 base remaining between them.

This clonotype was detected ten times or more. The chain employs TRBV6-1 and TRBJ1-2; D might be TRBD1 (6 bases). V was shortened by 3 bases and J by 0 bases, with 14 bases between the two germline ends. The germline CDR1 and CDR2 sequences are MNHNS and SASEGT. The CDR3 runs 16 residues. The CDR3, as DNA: TGTGCCAGCAGTGACCATAACAGGGCCGCTAACTATGGCTACACCTTC. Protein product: CASSDHNRAANYGYTF.

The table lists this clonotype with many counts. CDR3 coding DNA: TGTGCCAGCAGCCCCGCGGGGGGCCGCGCGCGAGAGCAGTTCTTC. Protein product: CASSPAGGRAREQFF. This rearrangement joins TRBV7-3 to TRBJ2-1; TRBD2 matches 8 bases. Germline trimming cut 5 bases from V and 10 bases from J; bases unmatched to any gene: 13. Germline V lookup: CDR1 SGHTA, CDR2 FQGTGA. The length of the CDR3 is 15 residues.

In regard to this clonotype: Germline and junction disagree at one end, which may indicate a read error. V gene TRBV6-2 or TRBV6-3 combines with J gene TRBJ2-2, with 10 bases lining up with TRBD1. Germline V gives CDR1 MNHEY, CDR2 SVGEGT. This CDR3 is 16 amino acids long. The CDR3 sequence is CAGGRKTGGDSGGLFF. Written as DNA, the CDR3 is TGTGCCGGCGGGAGGAAGACAGGGGGCGATTCCGGGGGGCTGTTTTTT.

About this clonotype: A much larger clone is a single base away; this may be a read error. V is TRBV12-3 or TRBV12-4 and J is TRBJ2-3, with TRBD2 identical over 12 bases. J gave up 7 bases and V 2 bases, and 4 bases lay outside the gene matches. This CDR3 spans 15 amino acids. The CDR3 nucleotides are TGTGCCAGCAGTTTAACTAGCGGGGGGTTGAATACGCAGTATTTT. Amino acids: CASSLTSGGLNTQYF.

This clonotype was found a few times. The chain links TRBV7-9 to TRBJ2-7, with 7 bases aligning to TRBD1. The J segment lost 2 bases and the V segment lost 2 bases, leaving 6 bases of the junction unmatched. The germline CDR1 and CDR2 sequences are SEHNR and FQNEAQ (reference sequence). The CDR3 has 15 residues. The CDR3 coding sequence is TGTGCCAGCAGCTTAAACAGGGGTTGGACCTACGAGCAGTACTTC. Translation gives CASSLNRGWTYEQYF.

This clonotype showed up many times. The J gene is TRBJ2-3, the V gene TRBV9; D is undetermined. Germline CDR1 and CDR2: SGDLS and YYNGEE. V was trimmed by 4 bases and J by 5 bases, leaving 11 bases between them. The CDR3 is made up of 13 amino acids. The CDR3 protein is CASSPGWVDTQYF. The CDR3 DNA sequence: TGTGCCAGCAGCCCCGGATGGGTAGATACGCAGTATTTT.

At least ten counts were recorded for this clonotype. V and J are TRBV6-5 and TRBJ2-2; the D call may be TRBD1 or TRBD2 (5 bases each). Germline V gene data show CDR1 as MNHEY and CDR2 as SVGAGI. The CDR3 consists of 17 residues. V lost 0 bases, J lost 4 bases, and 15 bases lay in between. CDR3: CASSYSTGQVGTGELFF. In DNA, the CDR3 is TGTGCCAGCAGTTACTCGACGGGGCAGGTTGGCACCGGGGAGCTGTTTTTT.

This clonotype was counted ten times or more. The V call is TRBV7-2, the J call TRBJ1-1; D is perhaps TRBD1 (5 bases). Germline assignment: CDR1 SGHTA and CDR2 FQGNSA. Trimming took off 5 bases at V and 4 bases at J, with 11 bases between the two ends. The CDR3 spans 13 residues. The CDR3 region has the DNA TGTGCCAGCAGCCCCTATGGGGCCACTGAAGCTTTCTTT. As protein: CASSPYGATEAFF. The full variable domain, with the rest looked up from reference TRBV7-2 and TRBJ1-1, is GAGVSQSPSNKVTEKGKDVELRCDPISGHTALYWYRQSLGQGLEFLIYFQGNSAPDKSGLPSDRFSAERTGGSVSTLTIQRTQQEDSAVYLCASSPYGATEAFFGQGTRLTVV.

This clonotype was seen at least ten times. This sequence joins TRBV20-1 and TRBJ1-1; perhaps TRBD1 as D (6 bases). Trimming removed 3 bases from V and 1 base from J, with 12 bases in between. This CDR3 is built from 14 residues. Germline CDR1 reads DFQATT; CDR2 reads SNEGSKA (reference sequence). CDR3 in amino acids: CSASLQGRNTEAFF. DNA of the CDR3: TGCAGTGCTAGCCTACAGGGCAGGAACACTGAAGCTTTCTTT.

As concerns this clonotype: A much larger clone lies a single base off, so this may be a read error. CDR3 sequence: CSAGVVGGSYNEQFF. The CDR3, as DNA: TGCAGTGCTGGAGTTGTGGGGGGATCCTACAATGAGCAGTTCTTC. V gene TRBV20-1 combines with J gene TRBJ2-1; possibly TRBD2 for D (6 bases). The V end was cut by 5 bases, the J end by 1 base, with 15 bases between. The CDR3 length is 15 residues. Germline-derived CDR1 and CDR2 are DFQATT and SNEGSKA (reference sequence).

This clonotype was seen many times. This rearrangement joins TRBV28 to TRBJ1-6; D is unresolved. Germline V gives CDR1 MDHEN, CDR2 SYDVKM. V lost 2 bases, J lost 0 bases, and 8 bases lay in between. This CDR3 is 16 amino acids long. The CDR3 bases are TGTGCCAGCAGTTTACAGGCAAGCTCCTATAATTCACCCCTCCACTTT. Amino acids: CASSLQASSYNSPLHF.

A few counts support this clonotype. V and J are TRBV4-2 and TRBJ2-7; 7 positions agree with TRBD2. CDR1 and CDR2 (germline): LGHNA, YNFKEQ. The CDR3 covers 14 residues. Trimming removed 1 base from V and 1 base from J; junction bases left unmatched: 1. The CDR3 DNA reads TGTGCCAGCAGCCAAGCGGGACTATCCTACGAGCAGTACTTC. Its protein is CASSQAGLSYEQYF.

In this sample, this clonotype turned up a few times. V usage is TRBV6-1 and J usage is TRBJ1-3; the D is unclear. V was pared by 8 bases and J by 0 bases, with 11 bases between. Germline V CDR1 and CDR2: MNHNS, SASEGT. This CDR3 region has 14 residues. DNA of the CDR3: TGTGCCAGCTTTGGCCACTTCTCTGGAAACACCATATATTTT. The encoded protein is CASFGHFSGNTIYF.

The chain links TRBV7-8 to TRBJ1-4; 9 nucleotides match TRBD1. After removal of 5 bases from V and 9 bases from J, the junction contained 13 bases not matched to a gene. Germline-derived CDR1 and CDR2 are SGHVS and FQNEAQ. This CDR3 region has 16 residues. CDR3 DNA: TGTGCCAGCAGCCTCTCCCGGACAGGGGACTGGAAAAAACTGTTTTTT. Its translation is CASSLSRTGDWKKLFF.